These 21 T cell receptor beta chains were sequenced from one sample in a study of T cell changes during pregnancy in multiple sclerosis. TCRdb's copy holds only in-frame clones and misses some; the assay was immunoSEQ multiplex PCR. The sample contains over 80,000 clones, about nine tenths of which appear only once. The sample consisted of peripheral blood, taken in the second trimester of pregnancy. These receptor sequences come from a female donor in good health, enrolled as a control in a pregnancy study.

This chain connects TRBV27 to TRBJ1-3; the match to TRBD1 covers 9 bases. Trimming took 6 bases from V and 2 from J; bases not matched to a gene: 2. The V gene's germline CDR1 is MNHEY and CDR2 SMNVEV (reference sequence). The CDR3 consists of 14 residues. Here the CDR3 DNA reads TGTGCCAGCAGGACAGGGGGAGCTGGAAACACCATATATTTT. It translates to CASRTGGAGNTIYF.

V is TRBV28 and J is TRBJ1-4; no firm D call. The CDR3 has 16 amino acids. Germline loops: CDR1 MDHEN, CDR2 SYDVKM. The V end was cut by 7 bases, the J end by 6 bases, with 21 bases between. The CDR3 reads CASKNGGYVVDEKLFF. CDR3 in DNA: TGTGCCAGCAAAAACGGCGGTTATGTCGTGGATGAAAAACTGTTTTTT.

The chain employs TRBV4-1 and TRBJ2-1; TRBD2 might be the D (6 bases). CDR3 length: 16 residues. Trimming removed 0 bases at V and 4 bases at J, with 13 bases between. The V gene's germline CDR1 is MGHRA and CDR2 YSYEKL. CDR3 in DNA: TGCGCCAGCAGCCAAGACGTAGCGGAGCTTTACAATGAGCAGTTCTTC. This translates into CASSQDVAELYNEQFF.

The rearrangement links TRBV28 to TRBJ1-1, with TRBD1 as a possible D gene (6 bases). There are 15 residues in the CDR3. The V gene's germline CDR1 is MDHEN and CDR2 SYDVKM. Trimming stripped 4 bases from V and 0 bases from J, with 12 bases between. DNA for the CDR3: TGTGCCAGCAGTTCCCTGGACAGAATGAACACTGAAGCTTTCTTT. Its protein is CASSSLDRMNTEAFF.

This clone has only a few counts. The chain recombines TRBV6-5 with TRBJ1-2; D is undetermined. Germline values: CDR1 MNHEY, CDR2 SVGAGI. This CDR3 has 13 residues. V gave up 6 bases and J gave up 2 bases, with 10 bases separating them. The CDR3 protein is CASRVTSNYGYTF. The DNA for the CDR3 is TGTGCCAGCAGGGTTACATCCAACTATGGCTACACCTTC.

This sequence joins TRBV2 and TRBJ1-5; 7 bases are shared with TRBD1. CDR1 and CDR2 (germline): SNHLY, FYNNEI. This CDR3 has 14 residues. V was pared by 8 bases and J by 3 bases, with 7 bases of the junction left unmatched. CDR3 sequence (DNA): TGTGCCAGCTCACCGACAGGGAACAATCAGCCCCAGCATTTT. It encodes CASSPTGNNQPQHF.

CDR3 region: CASSETAYSNQPQHF. In nucleotides, the CDR3 is TGTGCCAGCAGCGAGACAGCGTATAGCAATCAGCCCCAGCATTTT. V gene TRBV7-2 combines with J gene TRBJ1-5; D might be TRBD1 (5 bases). The CDR3 totals 15 residues. Trimming removed 5 bases at V and 0 bases at J, with 11 bases between. Germline V gives CDR1 SGHTA, CDR2 FQGNSA.

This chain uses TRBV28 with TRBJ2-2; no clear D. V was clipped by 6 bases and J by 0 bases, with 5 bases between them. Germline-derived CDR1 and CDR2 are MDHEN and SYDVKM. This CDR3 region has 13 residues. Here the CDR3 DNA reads TGTGCCAGCAGGACAACGAACACCGGGGAGCTGTTTTTT. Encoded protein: CASRTTNTGELFF. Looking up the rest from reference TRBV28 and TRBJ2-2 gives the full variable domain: DVKVTQSSRYLVKRTGEKVFLECVQDMDHENMFWYRQDPGLGLRLIYFSYDVKMKEKGDIPEGYSVSREKKERFSLILESASTNQTSMYLCASRTTNTGELFFGEGSRLTVL.

CDR3 region: CASSSDSGPYGYTF. CDR3 sequence (DNA): TGTGCCAGCAGCTCAGACAGCGGGCCTTATGGCTACACCTTC. The V gene is TRBV7-2, the J gene TRBJ1-2; the D gene is possibly TRBD1 (5 bases). Trimming removed 4 bases at V and 5 bases at J, with 14 bases between. Germline values: CDR1 SGHTA, CDR2 FQGNSA. The CDR3 has 14 amino acids.

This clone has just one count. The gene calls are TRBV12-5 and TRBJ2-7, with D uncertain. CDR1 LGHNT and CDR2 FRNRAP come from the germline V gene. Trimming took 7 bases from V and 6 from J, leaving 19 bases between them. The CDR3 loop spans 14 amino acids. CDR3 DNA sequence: TGTGCTAGTGCCCTCATGGTACTTTCCCGCGAGCAGTACTTC. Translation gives CASALMVLSREQYF.

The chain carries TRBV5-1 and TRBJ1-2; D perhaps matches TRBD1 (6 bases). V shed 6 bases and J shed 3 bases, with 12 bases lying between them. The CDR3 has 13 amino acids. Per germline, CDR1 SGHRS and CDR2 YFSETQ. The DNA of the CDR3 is TGCGCCAGCAAGTGGGACAAGGACTATGGCTACACCTTC. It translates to CASKWDKDYGYTF.

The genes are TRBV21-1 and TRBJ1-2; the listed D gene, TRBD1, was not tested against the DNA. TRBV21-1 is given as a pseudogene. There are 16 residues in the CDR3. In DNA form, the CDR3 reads TGTGCCAGCAGGAAGGCGGGGACAGGCTCGAACTATGGCTACACCTTC. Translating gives CASRKAGTGSNYGYTF.

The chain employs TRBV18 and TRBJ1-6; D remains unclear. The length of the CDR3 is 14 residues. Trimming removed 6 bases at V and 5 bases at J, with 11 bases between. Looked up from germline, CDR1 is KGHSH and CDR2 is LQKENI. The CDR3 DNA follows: TGTGCCAGCTCTACCCAGGCCAATAATTCACCCCTCCACTTT. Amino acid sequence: CASSTQANNSPLHF.

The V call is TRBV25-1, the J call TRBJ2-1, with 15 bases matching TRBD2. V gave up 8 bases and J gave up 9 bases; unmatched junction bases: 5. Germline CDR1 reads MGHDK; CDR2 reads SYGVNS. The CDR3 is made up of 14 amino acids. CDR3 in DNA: TGTGCCAGCCTGGGACTAGCGGGAGGTGGTGAGCAGTTCTTC. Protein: CASLGLAGGGEQFF.

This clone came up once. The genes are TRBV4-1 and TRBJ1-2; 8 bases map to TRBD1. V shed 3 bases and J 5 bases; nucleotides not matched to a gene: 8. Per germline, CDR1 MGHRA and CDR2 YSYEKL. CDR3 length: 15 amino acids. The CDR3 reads CASSQTTGVQYGYTF. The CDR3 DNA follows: TGCGCCAGCAGCCAGACGACAGGGGTTCAATATGGCTACACCTTC.

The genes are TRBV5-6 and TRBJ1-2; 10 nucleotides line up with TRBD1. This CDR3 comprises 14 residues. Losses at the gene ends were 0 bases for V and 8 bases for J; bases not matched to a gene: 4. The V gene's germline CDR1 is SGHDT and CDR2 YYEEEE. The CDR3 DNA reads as TGTGCCAGCAGCTTGGGGGACAGGGGCTCCGGCTACACCTTC. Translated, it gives CASSLGDRGSGYTF. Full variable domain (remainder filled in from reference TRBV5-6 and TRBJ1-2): DAGVTQSPTHLIKTRGQQVTLRCSPKSGHDTVSWYQQALGQGPQFIFQYYEEEERQRGNFPDRFSGHQFPNYSSELNVNALLLGDSALYLCASSLGDRGSGYTFGSGTRLTVV.

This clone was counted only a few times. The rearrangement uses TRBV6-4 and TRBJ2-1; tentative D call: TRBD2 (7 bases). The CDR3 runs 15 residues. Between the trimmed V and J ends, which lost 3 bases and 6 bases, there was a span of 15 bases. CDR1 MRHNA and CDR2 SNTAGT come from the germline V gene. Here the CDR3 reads CASSEGGGFTNEQFF. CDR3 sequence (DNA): TGTGCCAGCAGTGAGGGGGGGGGCTTTACCAATGAGCAGTTCTTC.

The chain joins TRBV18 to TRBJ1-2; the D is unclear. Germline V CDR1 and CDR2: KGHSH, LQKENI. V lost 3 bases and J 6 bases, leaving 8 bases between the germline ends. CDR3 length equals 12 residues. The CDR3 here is CASSPTTDGYTF. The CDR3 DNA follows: TGTGCCAGCTCACCGACTACGGATGGCTACACCTTC.

The CDR3 bases are TGCGCCAGCAGCCCGGGGACAGGGGGCCGGTACGAGCAGTACTTC. Encoded protein: CASSPGTGGRYEQYF. The chain links TRBV4-3 to TRBJ2-7, with TRBD1 identical over 12 bases. This CDR3 comprises 15 residues. Germline V gene data show CDR1 as LGHNA and CDR2 as YSLEER. Trimming removed 4 bases from V and 4 bases from J; junction bases left unmatched: 5.

CDR3 bases: TGTGCCACCTGCAGAGGGAGCACTGAAGCTTTCTTT. This encodes CATCRGSTEAFF. This chain uses TRBV6-1 with TRBJ1-1; the D is unclear. Germline V CDR1 and CDR2: MNHNS, SASEGT. V dropped 10 bases and J dropped 4 bases, with 13 bases sitting between them. The CDR3 extends over 12 amino acids.

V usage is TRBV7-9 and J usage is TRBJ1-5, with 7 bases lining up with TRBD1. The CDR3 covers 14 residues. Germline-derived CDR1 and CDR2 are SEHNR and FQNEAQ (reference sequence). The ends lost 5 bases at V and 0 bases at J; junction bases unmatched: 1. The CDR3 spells CASSGDSSNQPQHF. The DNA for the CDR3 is TGTGCCAGCAGCGGGGACAGTAGCAATCAGCCCCAGCATTTT.